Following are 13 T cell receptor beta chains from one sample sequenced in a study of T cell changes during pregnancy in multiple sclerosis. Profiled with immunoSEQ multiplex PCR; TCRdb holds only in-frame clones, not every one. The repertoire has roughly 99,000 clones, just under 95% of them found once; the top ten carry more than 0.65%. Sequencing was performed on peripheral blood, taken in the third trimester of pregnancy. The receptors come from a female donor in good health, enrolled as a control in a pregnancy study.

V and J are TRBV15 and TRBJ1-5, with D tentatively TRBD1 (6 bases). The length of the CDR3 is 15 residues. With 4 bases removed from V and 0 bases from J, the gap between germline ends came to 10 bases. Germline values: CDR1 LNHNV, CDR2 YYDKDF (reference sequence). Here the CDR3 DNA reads TGTGCCACCAGCAACAGGGACGGTAGCAATCAGCCCCAGCATTTT. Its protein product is CATSNRDGSNQPQHF. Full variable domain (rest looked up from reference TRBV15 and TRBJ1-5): DAMVIQNPRYQVTQFGKPVTLSCSQTLNHNVMYWYQQKSSQAPKLLFHYYDKDFNNEADTPDNFQSRRPNTSFCFLDIRSPGLGDTAMYLCATSNRDGSNQPQHFGDGTRLSIL.

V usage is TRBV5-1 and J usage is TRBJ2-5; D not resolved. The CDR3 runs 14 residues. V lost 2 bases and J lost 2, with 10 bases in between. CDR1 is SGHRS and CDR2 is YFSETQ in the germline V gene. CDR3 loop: CASSFFGQQETQYF. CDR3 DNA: TGCGCCAGCAGCTTTTTTGGGCAACAAGAGACCCAGTACTTC.

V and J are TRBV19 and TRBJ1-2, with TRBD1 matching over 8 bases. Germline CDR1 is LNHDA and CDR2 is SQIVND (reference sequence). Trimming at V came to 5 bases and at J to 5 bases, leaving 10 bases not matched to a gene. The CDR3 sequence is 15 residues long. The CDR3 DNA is TGTGCCAGTAGTCTAAACGACAGGGGCGGATATGGCTACACCTTC. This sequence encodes CASSLNDRGGYGYTF.

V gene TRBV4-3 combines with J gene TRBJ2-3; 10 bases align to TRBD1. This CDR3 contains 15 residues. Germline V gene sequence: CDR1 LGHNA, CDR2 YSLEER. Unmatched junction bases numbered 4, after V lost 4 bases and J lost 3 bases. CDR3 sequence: CASSPRTGGTDTQYF. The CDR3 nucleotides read TGCGCCAGCAGCCCTCGGACAGGGGGTACAGATACGCAGTATTTT.

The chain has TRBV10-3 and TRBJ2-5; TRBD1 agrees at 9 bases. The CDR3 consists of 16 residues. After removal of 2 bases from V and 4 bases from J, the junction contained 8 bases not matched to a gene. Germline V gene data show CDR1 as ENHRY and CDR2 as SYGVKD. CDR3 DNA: TGTGCCATCAGTGAGAGGACAGGGGTCCTAGGAGAGACCCAGTACTTC. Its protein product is CAISERTGVLGETQYF.

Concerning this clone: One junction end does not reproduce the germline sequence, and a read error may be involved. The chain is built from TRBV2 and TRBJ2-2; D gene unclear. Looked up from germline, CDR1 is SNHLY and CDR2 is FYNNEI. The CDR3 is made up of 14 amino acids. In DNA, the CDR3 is TGTGCCGGCAGAGCGATCGCGAACACCGGGGAGCTGTTTTTT. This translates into CAGRAIANTGELFF.

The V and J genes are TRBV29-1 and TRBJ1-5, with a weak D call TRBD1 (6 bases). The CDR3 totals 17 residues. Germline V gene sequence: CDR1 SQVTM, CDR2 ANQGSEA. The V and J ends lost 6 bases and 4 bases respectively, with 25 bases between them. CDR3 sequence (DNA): TGCAGCGTGGGGGGGCCAAGTGACGGGGCCCCTAATCAGCCCCAGCATTTT. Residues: CSVGGPSDGAPNQPQHF.

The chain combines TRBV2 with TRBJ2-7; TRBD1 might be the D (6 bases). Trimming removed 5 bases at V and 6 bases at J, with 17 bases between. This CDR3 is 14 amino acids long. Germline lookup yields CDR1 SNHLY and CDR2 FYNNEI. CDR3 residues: CASSLDSSLSEQYF. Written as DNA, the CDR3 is TGTGCCAGCAGTCTGGACAGTAGTCTCTCCGAGCAGTACTTC.

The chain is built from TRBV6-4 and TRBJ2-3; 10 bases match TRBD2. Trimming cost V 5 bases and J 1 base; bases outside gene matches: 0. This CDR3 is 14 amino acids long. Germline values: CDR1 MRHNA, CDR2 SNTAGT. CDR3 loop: CASSLAGGTDTQYF. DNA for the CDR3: TGTGCCAGCAGTCTAGCGGGGGGCACAGATACGCAGTATTTT.

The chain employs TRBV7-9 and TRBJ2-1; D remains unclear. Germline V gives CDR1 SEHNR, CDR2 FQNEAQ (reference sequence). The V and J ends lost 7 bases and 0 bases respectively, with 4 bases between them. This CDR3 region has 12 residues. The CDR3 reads CASKSSYNEQFF. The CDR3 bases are TGTGCCAGCAAGAGCTCCTACAATGAGCAGTTCTTC.

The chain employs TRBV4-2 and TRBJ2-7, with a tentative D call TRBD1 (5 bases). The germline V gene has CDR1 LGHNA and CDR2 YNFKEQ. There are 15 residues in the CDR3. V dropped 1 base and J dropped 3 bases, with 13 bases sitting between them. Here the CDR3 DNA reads TGTGCCAGCAGCCAAGGGTCGGGCCAGGGCTACGAGCAGTACTTC. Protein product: CASSQGSGQGYEQYF.

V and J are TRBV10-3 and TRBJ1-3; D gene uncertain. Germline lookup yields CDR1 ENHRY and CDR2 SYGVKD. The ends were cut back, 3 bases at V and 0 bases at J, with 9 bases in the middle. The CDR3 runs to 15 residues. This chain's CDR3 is CAISDSASSGNTIYF. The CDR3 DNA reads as TGTGCCATCAGTGACAGTGCTAGCTCTGGAAACACCATATATTTT.

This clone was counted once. CDR3 protein: CASSLAGFNEKLFF. CDR3 sequence (DNA): TGTGCCAGCAGCTTGGCCGGGTTCAATGAAAAACTGTTTTTT. The rearrangement joins TRBV5-6 to TRBJ1-4; no firm D call. This CDR3 contains 14 residues. Trimming cost V 0 bases and J 5 bases, with 8 bases left between them. The V gene's germline CDR1 is SGHDT and CDR2 YYEEEE.